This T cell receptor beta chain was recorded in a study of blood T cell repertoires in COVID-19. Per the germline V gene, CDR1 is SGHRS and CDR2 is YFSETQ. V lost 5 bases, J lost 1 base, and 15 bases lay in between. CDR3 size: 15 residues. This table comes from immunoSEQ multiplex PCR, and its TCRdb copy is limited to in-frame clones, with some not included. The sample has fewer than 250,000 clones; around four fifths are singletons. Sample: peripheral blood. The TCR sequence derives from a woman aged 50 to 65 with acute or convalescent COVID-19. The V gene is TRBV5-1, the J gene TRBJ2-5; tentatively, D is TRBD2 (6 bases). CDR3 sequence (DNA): TGCGCCAGCAGACCTATCCCCGGGAGCCAAGAGACCCAGTACTTC. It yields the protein CASRPIPGSQETQYF.